Described below is a single T cell receptor (beta chain) sequence and its context. In the original workflow: Amplification of reference gene primers provided the estimated nucleated cell counts. TCRdb's copy holds only in-frame clones and misses some; the assay was immunoSEQ multiplex PCR. The V and J calls and clone size are taken from that table; D and trimming were inferred from the DNA. The sample has over 150,000 clones; around nine tenths are singletons. The data stem from a study of blood T cell repertoires in COVID-19. Study context: Samples came from the United States, Italy and Spain, spanning acute and convalescent COVID-19. Sources were T cells, B-cell-depleted T cells, or PBMCs; the material itself was cDNA or gDNA.

Seattle patients were enrolled while actively infected and followed longitudinally. The CDR3 loop spans 16 amino acids. J was trimmed by 2 bases and V by 5 bases; bases with no gene match: 9. Germline V gene sequence: CDR1 MNHEY, CDR2 SMNVEV (reference sequence). The sequenced sample was peripheral blood. This chain connects TRBV27 to TRBJ2-7; 10 bases map to TRBD1. The sequence came from a woman in her 70s with COVID-19, enrolled during active disease. In DNA, the CDR3 is TGTGCCAGCAGTAGAGGGTCGGGACAGGGGACCTACGAGCAGTACTTC. Its translation is CASSRGSGQGTYEQYF.